This T cell receptor (beta chain) emerged from a study of blood T cell repertoires in COVID-19. As for the study in general: The United States, Italy and Spain provided the acute and convalescent COVID-19 samples. The analysed material was cDNA or gDNA that came from T cells, B-cell-depleted T cells, or PBMCs.

Methods used by the authors: Reference gene primer amplification gave estimated nucleated cell counts. The protocol was immunoSEQ multiplex PCR, while the TCRdb copy is restricted to in-frame clones and leaves out a portion. The DNA was the basis for D and trimming; V, J and clone size are from that table. The table lists about 85,000 clones, around 80% of them singletons, with around 13% in the top ten. CDR1 and CDR2 from the germline V gene are KGHSH and LQKENI. This CDR3 has 15 amino acids. Trimming cost V 4 bases and J 3 bases; bases outside gene matches: 7. This clone was recorded once. The TCR was taken from a human donor in a cohort sampled during active COVID-19. J is TRBJ1-1 and V is TRBV18, with 8 bases aligning to TRBD1. The sequenced sample consisted of peripheral blood. As DNA, the CDR3 is TGTGCCAGCTCACAACAGGGGGGGAGGGACACTGAAGCTTTCTTT. It yields the protein CASSQQGGRDTEAFF.